These T cell receptor beta chains were read from a single sample in a study of beta chain features in type 1 diabetes. Assay used: immunoSEQ multiplex PCR; TCRdb lists only in-frame clones, some missing. This sample carries about 240,000 clones, approximately 15% of them seen once, and the ten largest clones take about 0.02%. What was sequenced was naive CD4+ T cells from blood. These receptors were obtained from a man between 25 and 39 years old with type 1 diabetes. Both conserved end residues are part of each CDR3. Fields, in order: D gene, J gene, V gene, clone size, CDR3 length, CDR3 DNA, CDR3 protein. A D gene is named only where the DNA matches it firmly. Clone size is shown for a subset of rows, as once, few, many or a class of expanded clone.

TRBD1	TRBJ2-7	TRBV6-1	few	14	TGTGCCAGCAGTCGGGACAGGGCGGCCTACGAGCAGTACTTC	CASSRDRAAYEQYF
NA	TRBJ2-3	TRBV5-1	few	15	TGCGCCAGCAGCTTGGGACAGATCTACACAGATACGCAGTATTTT	CASSLGQIYTDTQYF
TRBD2	TRBJ2-3	TRBV7-2	few	14	TGTGCCAGCAGCCGTTTCACTAGCGGAGATACGCAGTATTTT	CASSRFTSGDTQYF
NA	TRBJ2-2	TRBV11-2	few	12	TGTGCCAGCAGCTTACCGGCCGGGGAGCTGTTTTTT	CASSLPAGELFF
NA	TRBJ1-1	TRBV5-1	few	15	TGCGCCAGCAGCTTGCGGGACACAGGGACGACTGAAGCTTTCTTT	CASSLRDTGTTEAFF
TRBD2	TRBJ2-5	TRBV11-2	few	15	TGTGCCAGCAGCTTGACTAGCGGGGGAGGAGAGACCCAGTACTTC	CASSLTSGGGETQYF
NA	TRBJ2-6	TRBV5-4	few	15	TGTGCCAGCAGTTGGGACTCCTCTGGGGCCAACGTCCTGACTTTC	CASSWDSSGANVLTF
NA	TRBJ1-2	TRBV19	NA	16	TGTGCCAGTAGTATAGGAGGGCAGGGAGGCAACTATGGCTACACCTTC	CASSIGGQGGNYGYTF
TRBD2	TRBJ2-5	TRBV7-2	few	16	TGTGCCAGCAGCCCAGCACTAGCGGGAGGTGGAGAGACCCAGTACTTC	CASSPALAGGGETQYF
NA	TRBJ2-7	TRBV15	many	11	TGTGCCACCAGCAGCCAGGTAGAGCAGTACTTC	CATSSQVEQYF
NA	TRBJ1-6	TRBV5-6	few	15	TGTGCCAGCAGCTTGGGTGGCTCCGCTCATTCACCCCTCCACTTT	CASSLGGSAHSPLHF
NA	TRBJ2-1	TRBV19	few	14	TGTGCCAGTAGTATCAGGAGGGGTCAAAATGAGCAGTTCTTC	CASSIRRGQNEQFF
TRBD1	TRBJ2-7	TRBV11-3	NA	14	TGTGCCAGCAGCAAGGACAGGGGGCTGCACGAGCAGTACTTC	CASSKDRGLHEQYF
TRBD1	TRBJ1-2	TRBV6-1	few	14	TGTGCCAGCAGTAGGGACAGGGACGGCTATGGCTACACCTTC	CASSRDRDGYGYTF
NA	TRBJ1-5	TRBV30	few	13	TGTGCCTGGAGTCTACAGGTCAATCAGCCCCAGCATTTT	CAWSLQVNQPQHF
NA	TRBJ1-1	TRBV5-1	NA	13	TGCGCCAGCAGCTCTGAGATGAACACTGAAGCTTTCTTT	CASSSEMNTEAFF
TRBD1	TRBJ2-1	TRBV5-4	NA	16	TGTGCCAGCAGCCACCCTGGACAGGGGTCCTACAATGAGCAGTTCTTC	CASSHPGQGSYNEQFF
NA	TRBJ2-7	TRBV6-5	few	13	TGTGCCAGCAGCTCCACTGGGGGGTACGAGCAGTACTTC	CASSSTGGYEQYF
NA	TRBJ1-1	TRBV5-4	few	16	TGTGCCAGCAGCTTATCTAAACAGGGAAGGTACACTGAAGCTTTCTTT	CASSLSKQGRYTEAFF
TRBD1	TRBJ1-1	TRBV29-1	NA	16	TGCAGCGTTAACCGACTCGAGGACAGGGTGCGTAGTGAAGCTTTCTTT	CSVNRLEDRVRSEAFF
NA	TRBJ2-5	TRBV5-4	few	13	TGTGCCAGCAGGGCTAGCGCCCAAGAGACCCAGTACTTC	CASRASAQETQYF
NA	TRBJ2-1	TRBV4-1	few	20	TGCGCCAGCAGCCAAGAGGGGAGTACAGGGAATATCGGGATTACCAATGAGCAGTTCTTC	CASSQEGSTGNIGITNEQFF
NA	TRBJ1-5	TRBV30	NA	13	TGTGCCTGGAGTGTACAGGAAGATCAGCCCCAGCATTTT	CAWSVQEDQPQHF
TRBD2	TRBJ2-7	TRBV30	few	13	TGTGCCTGGAGTCGGGGGGGATCGGCCGAGCAGTACTTC	CAWSRGGSAEQYF
TRBD1	TRBJ2-7	TRBV15	NA	19	TGTGCCACCAGCAGAGATCGGGCGCAGGGGGCGCTCGGTTCCGACGAGCAGTACTTC	CATSRDRAQGALGSDEQYF
TRBD1	TRBJ1-5	TRBV7-8	few	18	TGTGCCAGCACCCCAGTGGAGGGGGCGCGGGTACGTGGGCAGCCCCAGCATTTT	CASTPVEGARVRGQPQHF
NA	TRBJ1-2	TRBV11-2	NA	12	TGTGCCAGCAGCTGGAGTATCTCTGGCTACACCTTC	CASSWSISGYTF
TRBD1	TRBJ2-2	TRBV6-5	NA	15	TGTGCCAGCAGTTCCGGGACAGGGAACACCGGGGAGCTGTTTTTT	CASSSGTGNTGELFF
NA	TRBJ2-5	TRBV2	NA	14	TGTGCCAGCAACCGGGGGTCGGGATCGGAGACCCAGTACTTC	CASNRGSGSETQYF
NA	TRBJ1-1	TRBV7-9	NA	13	TGTGCCAGCAGCTTAGAATGGGGAGTTGAAGCTTTCTTT	CASSLEWGVEAFF
NA	TRBJ1-2	TRBV15	NA	15	TGTGCCACCAGCAGAGATCTCGGAGGGGAAGGTGGCTACACCTTC	CATSRDLGGEGGYTF
NA	TRBJ2-3	TRBV30	NA	13	TGTGCCTGGAGTGTACCCCACGGGGATACGCAGTATTTT	CAWSVPHGDTQYF
TRBD2	TRBJ2-3	TRBV28	few	17	TGTGCCAGCAGTTTACCCGGACTAGCGGGGGGCACAGATACGCAGTATTTT	CASSLPGLAGGTDTQYF
TRBD1	TRBJ1-2	TRBV27	few	12	TGTGCCAGCAGTTTGACAGGGGATGGCTACACCTTC	CASSLTGDGYTF
NA	TRBJ1-1	TRBV29-1	few	14	TGCAGCGTTGAAGTGGGAGGGGTTGAGACTGAAGCTTTCTTT	CSVEVGGVETEAFF
NA	TRBJ2-5	TRBV30	few	13	TGTGCCTGGAGTAGTCAGGACCAAGAGACCCAGTACTTC	CAWSSQDQETQYF